The rows below give T cell receptor beta chains drawn from one sample of a study of T cells in Graves' hyperthyroidism and ophthalmopathy. MiXCR, run by TCRdb on the multiplex PCR reads, gives a single entry per CDR3 protein. Altogether hundreds of thousands of distinct CDR3 sequences are present, roughly 22% being singletons, with the ten largest covering around 62%. Sequencing input: blood. The receptors were gathered from a man aged 25 to 40 with Graves' ophthalmopathy. CDR3s include the opening cysteine and the closing phenylalanine or tryptophan. D genes are given only for firm matches. For some rows the clone size is stated as once, few or many, or as a class when expanded; others skip it.

CDR3 DNA: TGTGCCAGCAGCCAATCGTCAGAGCTCTCCTACGAGCAGTACTTC; CDR3 protein: CASSQSSELSYEQYF; clone size: .; J gene: TRBJ2-7; V gene: TRBV16; D gene: .
CDR3 DNA: TGTGCCAGCAGTGGGACTAGCGGTCTCGAGCAGTTCTTC; CDR3 protein: CASSGTSGLEQFF; clone size: many; J gene: TRBJ2-1; V gene: TRBV7-8; D gene: TRBD2
CDR3 DNA: TGCGCCAGCTCCCAACCGGGCCCCGAGGCCAACTATGGCTACACCTTC; CDR3 protein: CASSQPGPEANYGYTF; clone size: many; J gene: TRBJ1-2; V gene: TRBV10-1; D gene: .
CDR3 DNA: TGCAGTGCTATGATGGGTGGCGAAAAACTGTTTTTT; CDR3 protein: CSAMMGGEKLFF; clone size: many; J gene: TRBJ1-4; V gene: TRBV20-1; D gene: .
CDR3 DNA: TGCGCCAGCAGCCCGCCTGGGGGCGGCATCACCGGGGAGCTGTTTTTT; CDR3 protein: CASSPPGGGITGELFF; clone size: .; J gene: TRBJ2-2; V gene: TRBV5-1; D gene: .
CDR3 DNA: TGTGCCAGCATCCCTTCAGGGGGCTACGAGCAGTACTTC; CDR3 protein: CASIPSGGYEQYF; clone size: many; J gene: TRBJ2-7; V gene: TRBV12-3/TRBV12-4; D gene: TRBD1
CDR3 DNA: TGTGCCAGCAGCTTCGGGACAGCGAACTACGAGCAGTACTTC; CDR3 protein: CASSFGTANYEQYF; clone size: many; J gene: TRBJ2-7; V gene: TRBV7-9; D gene: TRBD1
CDR3 DNA: TGTGCCAGCAGTCTAAGAGGGGGGCGCCTATATGAGCAGTTCTTC; CDR3 protein: CASSLRGGRLYEQFF; clone size: many; J gene: TRBJ2-1; V gene: TRBV28; D gene: .
CDR3 DNA: TGTGCCAGCAGCGTAGCTCTTAGCGGGAGGGCCTATTGGGTAGATACGCAGTATTTT; CDR3 protein: CASSVALSGRAYWVDTQYF; clone size: many; J gene: TRBJ2-3; V gene: TRBV9; D gene: TRBD2
CDR3 DNA: TGTGCCAGCAGCCAGTTCCCGGGGGAATCCTACGAGCAGTACTTC; CDR3 protein: CASSQFPGESYEQYF; clone size: .; J gene: TRBJ2-7; V gene: TRBV3-1; D gene: .
CDR3 DNA: TGTGCCAGCAGGCCACAGGGCCGCTCTGGAAACACCATATATTTT; CDR3 protein: CASRPQGRSGNTIYF; clone size: .; J gene: TRBJ1-3; V gene: TRBV12-3/TRBV12-4; D gene: .
CDR3 DNA: TGTGCCAGCAGTTTAGCGGAGGGTCTTGGCTACACCTTC; CDR3 protein: CASSLAEGLGYTF; clone size: many; J gene: TRBJ1-2; V gene: TRBV12-3/TRBV12-4; D gene: .
CDR3 DNA: TGTGCCAGCAGCCAAGATTGGCAGGGGGCTAACACAGATACGCAGTATTTT; CDR3 protein: CASSQDWQGANTDTQYF; clone size: once; J gene: TRBJ2-3; V gene: TRBV3-1; D gene: TRBD1
CDR3 DNA: TGTGCCAGCAGCCGCGGCGGGACAGCCCACTCCTACGAGCAGTACTTC; CDR3 protein: CASSRGGTAHSYEQYF; clone size: many; J gene: TRBJ2-7; V gene: TRBV12-3/TRBV12-4; D gene: .
CDR3 DNA: TGTGCCAGCAGTTACTCGGGAGCGGGAGGGCCAGATACGCAGTATTTT; CDR3 protein: CASSYSGAGGPDTQYF; clone size: .; J gene: TRBJ2-3; V gene: TRBV6-6; D gene: TRBD2
CDR3 DNA: TGTGCCAGCAGCTTGGTGGGAATATCGGAGACCCAGTACTTC; CDR3 protein: CASSLVGISETQYF; clone size: once; J gene: TRBJ2-5; V gene: TRBV5-4; D gene: .